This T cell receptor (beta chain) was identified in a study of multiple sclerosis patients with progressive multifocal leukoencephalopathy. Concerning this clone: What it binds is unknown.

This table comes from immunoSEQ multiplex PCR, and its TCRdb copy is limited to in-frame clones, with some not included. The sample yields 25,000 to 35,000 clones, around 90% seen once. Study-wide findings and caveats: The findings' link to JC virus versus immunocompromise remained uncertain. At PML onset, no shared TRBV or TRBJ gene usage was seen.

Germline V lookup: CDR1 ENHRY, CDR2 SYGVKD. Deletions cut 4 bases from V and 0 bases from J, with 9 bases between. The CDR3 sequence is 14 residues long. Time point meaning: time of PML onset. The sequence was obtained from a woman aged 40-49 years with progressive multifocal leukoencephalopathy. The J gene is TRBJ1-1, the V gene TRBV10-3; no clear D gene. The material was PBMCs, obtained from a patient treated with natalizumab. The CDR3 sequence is CAISGQGLNTEAFF. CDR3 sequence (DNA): TGTGCCATCAGTGGGCAAGGACTGAACACTGAAGCTTTCTTT.